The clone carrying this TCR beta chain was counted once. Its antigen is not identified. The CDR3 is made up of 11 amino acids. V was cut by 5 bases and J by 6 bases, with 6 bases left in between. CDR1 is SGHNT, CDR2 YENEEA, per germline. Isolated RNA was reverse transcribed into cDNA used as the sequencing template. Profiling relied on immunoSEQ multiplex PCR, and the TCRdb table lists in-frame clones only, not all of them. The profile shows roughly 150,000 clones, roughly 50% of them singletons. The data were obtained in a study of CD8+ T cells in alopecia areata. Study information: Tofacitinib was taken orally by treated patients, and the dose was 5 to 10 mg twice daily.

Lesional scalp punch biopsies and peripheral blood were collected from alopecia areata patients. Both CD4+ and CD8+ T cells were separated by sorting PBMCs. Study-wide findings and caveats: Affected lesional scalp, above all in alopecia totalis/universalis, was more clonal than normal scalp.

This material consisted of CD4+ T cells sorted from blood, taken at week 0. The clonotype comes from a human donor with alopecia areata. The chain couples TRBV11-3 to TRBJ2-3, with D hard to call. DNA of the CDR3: TGTGCCAGCAGCCACTTGGATACGCAGTATTTT. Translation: CASSHLDTQYF.